The rows below give T cell receptor beta chains drawn from one sample of a study of glioma-infiltrating T cells after dendritic cell vaccination. Assay used: immunoSEQ multiplex PCR; TCRdb lists only in-frame clones, some missing. In the table there are fewer than 70,000 clones, approximately 81% of which are singletons. Sample: blood, taken after dendritic cell vaccination. All receptors come from a human donor with glioblastoma. Each CDR3 is given with its conserved first and last residue. The order of the fields is J gene, V gene, D gene, clone size, CDR3 protein, CDR3 DNA. A D gene is named only where the DNA matches it firmly. Clone size is stated in some rows and not others, as once, few, many or a class when expanded.

J gene: TRBJ2-7
V gene: TRBV4-2
D gene: NA
clone size: NA
CDR3 protein: CASSQGREQYF
CDR3 DNA: TGTGCCAGCAGCCAAGGTAGAGAGCAGTACTTC

J gene: TRBJ2-2
V gene: TRBV12-5
D gene: TRBD1
clone size: once
CDR3 protein: CASGLQGADTGELFF
CDR3 DNA: TGTGCTAGTGGTTTGCAGGGGGCTGACACCGGGGAGCTGTTTTTT

J gene: TRBJ1-1
V gene: TRBV19
D gene: NA
clone size: NA
CDR3 protein: CASSDRFMNTEAFF
CDR3 DNA: TGTGCCAGTAGCGACAGATTCATGAACACTGAAGCTTTCTTT

J gene: TRBJ1-2
V gene: TRBV18
D gene: NA
clone size: NA
CDR3 protein: CASSPPRGRGYTF
CDR3 DNA: TGTGCCAGCTCACCACCAAGGGGCAGGGGCTACACCTTC

J gene: TRBJ1-5
V gene: TRBV5-1
D gene: NA
clone size: NA
CDR3 protein: CASSFAGTSNQPQHF
CDR3 DNA: TGCGCCAGCAGCTTCGCGGGGACTAGCAATCAGCCCCAGCATTTT

J gene: TRBJ1-5
V gene: TRBV6-5
D gene: NA
clone size: NA
CDR3 protein: CASSYIPHQPQHF
CDR3 DNA: TGTGCCAGCAGTTATATTCCCCATCAGCCCCAGCATTTT

J gene: TRBJ2-3
V gene: TRBV7-3
D gene: TRBD2
clone size: NA
CDR3 protein: CASSRSGGSTDTQYF
CDR3 DNA: TGTGCCAGCAGCCGTAGCGGGGGCAGCACAGATACGCAGTATTTT

J gene: TRBJ1-1
V gene: TRBV9
D gene: NA
clone size: NA
CDR3 protein: CASSVGQGGTEAFF
CDR3 DNA: TGTGCCAGCAGCGTAGGTCAGGGAGGCACTGAAGCTTTCTTT

J gene: TRBJ2-2
V gene: TRBV19
D gene: TRBD1
clone size: NA
CDR3 protein: CASQGDTGELFF
CDR3 DNA: TGTGCCAGCCAGGGGGACACCGGGGAGCTGTTTTTT

J gene: TRBJ2-7
V gene: TRBV11-3
D gene: TRBD1
clone size: NA
CDR3 protein: CASSKTGGLQYF
CDR3 DNA: TGTGCCAGCAGCAAGACAGGGGGACTACAGTACTTC

J gene: TRBJ1-4
V gene: TRBV4-1
D gene: TRBD1
clone size: NA
CDR3 protein: CASSQQQGGNEKLFF
CDR3 DNA: TGCGCCAGCAGCCAACAACAGGGGGGTAATGAAAAACTGTTTTTT

J gene: TRBJ2-5
V gene: TRBV5-6
D gene: TRBD1
clone size: NA
CDR3 protein: CASSGTGGQTQYF
CDR3 DNA: TGTGCCAGCAGCGGGACAGGGGGACAGACCCAGTACTTC

J gene: TRBJ1-5
V gene: TRBV19
D gene: TRBD1
clone size: NA
CDR3 protein: CASSEVDRGNQPQHF
CDR3 DNA: TGTGCCAGTAGTGAGGTTGACAGGGGGAATCAGCCCCAGCATTTT

J gene: TRBJ2-6
V gene: TRBV10-1
D gene: NA
clone size: NA
CDR3 protein: CASSEGGQTSCSGANVLTF
CDR3 DNA: TGCGCCAGCAGTGAAGGAGGACAGACCAGTTGCTCTGGGGCCAACGTCCTGACTTTC

J gene: TRBJ2-3
V gene: TRBV9
D gene: NA
clone size: NA
CDR3 protein: CASSVVWATDTQYF
CDR3 DNA: TGTGCCAGCAGCGTAGTTTGGGCCACGGATACGCAGTATTTT

J gene: TRBJ2-3
V gene: TRBV4-1
D gene: NA
clone size: NA
CDR3 protein: CASSQGRATDTQYF
CDR3 DNA: TGCGCCAGCAGCCAAGGGAGGGCCACAGATACGCAGTATTTT

J gene: TRBJ2-3
V gene: TRBV5-4
D gene: TRBD1
clone size: NA
CDR3 protein: CASSQKGQGVTDTQYF
CDR3 DNA: TGTGCCAGCAGCCAGAAAGGACAGGGGGTCACAGATACGCAGTATTTT

J gene: TRBJ2-7
V gene: TRBV4-3
D gene: NA
clone size: NA
CDR3 protein: CASSQGQTYEQYF
CDR3 DNA: TGCGCCAGCAGCCAAGGCCAGACCTACGAGCAGTACTTC

J gene: TRBJ1-1
V gene: TRBV2
D gene: NA
clone size: few
CDR3 protein: CASSEAGRGDSVEAFF
CDR3 DNA: TGTGCCAGCAGTGAAGCGGGGAGGGGAGATAGTGTTGAAGCTTTCTTT

J gene: TRBJ1-6
V gene: TRBV7-3
D gene: TRBD1
clone size: NA
CDR3 protein: CASSFRQGAPRGNSPLHF
CDR3 DNA: TGTGCCAGCAGCTTCCGACAGGGGGCGCCCCGGGGTAATTCACCCCTCCACTTT

J gene: TRBJ1-3
V gene: TRBV6-4
D gene: NA
clone size: once
CDR3 protein: CASRSLRGNTIYF
CDR3 DNA: TGTGCCAGCAGGTCTTTGCGGGGAAACACCATATATTTT

J gene: TRBJ2-2
V gene: TRBV15
D gene: TRBD2
clone size: once
CDR3 protein: CATSRASGGNTGELFF
CDR3 DNA: TGTGCCACCAGCAGAGCTAGCGGGGGGAACACCGGGGAGCTGTTTTTT

J gene: TRBJ2-2
V gene: TRBV2
D gene: NA
clone size: few
CDR3 protein: CASSQDRTLGGELFF
CDR3 DNA: TGTGCCAGCAGTCAAGACAGGACGCTCGGCGGGGAGCTGTTTTTT

J gene: TRBJ1-1
V gene: TRBV7-3
D gene: NA
clone size: NA
CDR3 protein: CASSSEGLNTEAFF
CDR3 DNA: TGTGCCAGCAGCTCGGAGGGACTGAACACTGAAGCTTTCTTT

J gene: TRBJ2-7
V gene: TRBV5-4
D gene: TRBD1
clone size: NA
CDR3 protein: CASSRGTGSYEQYF
CDR3 DNA: TGTGCCAGCAGCCGTGGGACAGGATCCTACGAGCAGTACTTC

J gene: TRBJ1-4
V gene: TRBV4-2
D gene: TRBD1
clone size: few
CDR3 protein: CASSRNRGDEKLFF
CDR3 DNA: TGTGCCAGCAGCCGCAACAGGGGAGATGAAAAACTGTTTTTT

J gene: TRBJ1-6
V gene: TRBV5-1
D gene: TRBD1
clone size: few
CDR3 protein: CASSSTGGNSPLHF
CDR3 DNA: TGCGCCAGCAGCTCGACAGGGGGCAATTCACCCCTCCACTTT

J gene: TRBJ2-3
V gene: TRBV4-3
D gene: NA
clone size: NA
CDR3 protein: CASSQGDFYSDFTDTQYF
CDR3 DNA: TGCGCCAGCAGCCAAGGGGATTTTTACTCGGACTTCACAGATACGCAGTATTTT

J gene: TRBJ1-3
V gene: TRBV9
D gene: NA
clone size: few
CDR3 protein: CASSAEGGNTIYF
CDR3 DNA: TGTGCCAGCAGCGCCGAGGGAGGAAACACCATATATTTT

J gene: TRBJ2-7
V gene: TRBV27
D gene: NA
clone size: NA
CDR3 protein: CASSLWGGYEQYF
CDR3 DNA: TGTGCCAGCAGTTTATGGGGAGGCTACGAGCAGTACTTC